This TCR beta chain was sequenced in a study of cytomegalovirus exposure and HLA in healthy donors. Study at large: From about 170 million T cells, an earlier analysis saw roughly 110 million unique TCR beta sequences.

The germline V gene has CDR1 KGHSH and CDR2 LQKENI. The CDR3 sequence is 13 residues long. V lost 6 bases and J lost 2, with 10 bases in between. A note on this clone: Its antigen is undetermined.

60 Vbeta and 13 Jbeta primers were used in PCR. Sequenced by immunoSEQ multiplex PCR; TCRdb stores in-frame clones only, minus some. Of 97,000 or so clones listed, 55% to 80% are singletons. Study conclusions and caveats: The classifier reportedly diagnosed cytomegalovirus status with high sensitivity and specificity. In a later analysis, TCR beta V- and J-gene trimming was associated with a missense DCLRE1C variant. In vitro data verified a few CMV-associated chains as specific for CMV antigens.

The specimen was PBMCs. This TCR was recovered from a human donor in good health. V usage is TRBV18 and J usage is TRBJ1-1; no definite D call. The chain's CDR3 is CASSQKSNTEAFF. CDR3 in DNA: TGTGCCAGCTCCCAGAAAAGTAACACTGAAGCTTTCTTT.